This TCR beta chain was captured in a study of tumor and adjacent non-tumor tissue in lung cancer. Study summary: The cohort had 12 adenocarcinoma, a couple of squamous cell and 1 small cell patients. Stage I to III disease affected some 11 men and about five women aged roughly 30 to 76. On average, productive TCRbeta reads reached 4 million to 5 million per sample. Points from the study as a whole: Normal lung showed higher cumulative top 100 clone frequency than tumor.

On this clonotype itself: Its antigen is currently unknown. The conserved final phenylalanine or tryptophan is absent from the CDR3, which likely points to a read error.

A modified ARM-PCR protocol with three rounds of nested PCR amplified TCRbeta. TCRdb called the multiplex PCR reads again in MiXCR, with one record for every CDR3 protein. In the table there are tens of thousands of distinct CDR3 sequences, just over 75% of which are singletons. Germline CDR1 is SGHAT and CDR2 is FQNNGV. Trimming removed 6 bases from V and 7 bases from J; junction bases left unmatched: 11. The CDR3 totals 14 residues. The template was RNA from unsorted bulk tissue. Distant lung tissue was collected more than 3 cm away from the tumor edge. The sample comprised distant non-tumor lung tissue. V usage is TRBV11-2 and J usage is TRBJ2-7, with 8 bases that match TRBD1. This receptor was obtained from a man between 65 and 80 years old with non-small cell lung cancer. This CDR3 is CASSLTGEWYEQYL. The CDR3 DNA reads TGTGCCAGCAGTCTGACAGGGGAATGGTATGAGCAGTACCTC.